This entry describes one T cell receptor (beta chain). The sample originates from a study of shared clonotypes between healthy human individuals. Using immunoSEQ multiplex PCR, the repertoire was profiled, and TCRdb retains in-frame clones only, with some absent. The table includes around 1,900,000 clones, over 85% detected once. Germline V gives CDR1 LGHNA, CDR2 YNFKEQ. The CDR3 runs to 17 residues. With 2 bases removed from V and 0 bases from J, the gap between germline ends came to 13 bases. Positive CCR7 selection of CD45RO-negative cells yielded the naive CD8 cells, and terminally differentiated effector memory CD45RA+ cells were excluded.

Sequencing was done on a sample of naive CD8+ T cells from PBMCs. The gene calls are TRBV4-2 and TRBJ2-2, with D maybe TRBD1 (5 bases). This TCR came from a man aged 18-30 years in good health. Some clones in this sample may be carry-over from other donors' samples. Written as DNA, the CDR3 is TGTGCCAGCAGCCAACTAGGGGAAGGGTCGAACACCGGGGAGCTGTTTTTT. It codes for CASSQLGEGSNTGELFF.